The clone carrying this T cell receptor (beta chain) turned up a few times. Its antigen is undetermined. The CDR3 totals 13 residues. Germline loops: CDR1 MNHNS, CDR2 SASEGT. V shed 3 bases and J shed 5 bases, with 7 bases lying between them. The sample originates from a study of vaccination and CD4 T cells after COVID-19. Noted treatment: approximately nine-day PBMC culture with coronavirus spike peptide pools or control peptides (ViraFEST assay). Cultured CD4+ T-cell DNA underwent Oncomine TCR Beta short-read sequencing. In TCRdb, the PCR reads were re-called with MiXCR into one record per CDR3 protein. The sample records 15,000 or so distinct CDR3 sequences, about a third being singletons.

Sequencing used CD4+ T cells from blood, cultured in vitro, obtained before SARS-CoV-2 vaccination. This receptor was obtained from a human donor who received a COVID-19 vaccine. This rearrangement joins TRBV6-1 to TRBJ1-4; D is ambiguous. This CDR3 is CASSDRRNEKLFF. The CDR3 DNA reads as TGTGCCAGCAGTGATAGGAGGAATGAAAAACTGTTTTTT.